These 8 T cell receptor beta chains came from one sample sequenced in a study of blood T cell repertoires in COVID-19. Assay used: immunoSEQ multiplex PCR; TCRdb lists only in-frame clones, some missing. The data show roughly 70,000 clones, around 70% seen once. The sequenced sample was peripheral blood. The receptors were sampled from a man in his sixties with acute or convalescent COVID-19.

This clone was detected only a few times. The chain employs TRBV7-7 and TRBJ2-5; 14 nucleotides line up with TRBD2. Germline CDR1 reads SSHAT; CDR2 reads FNYEAQ (reference sequence). V gave up 5 bases and J gave up 6 bases; unmatched junction bases: 8. CDR3 length: 16 amino acids. CDR3 protein: CASSPGTSGSTKTQYF. CDR3 sequence (DNA): TGTGCCAGCAGCCCCGGGACTAGCGGGAGCACGAAGACCCAGTACTTC.

The table lists this clone with a few counts. This rearrangement joins TRBV5-1 to TRBJ1-1; 7 nucleotides align to TRBD1. Germline V gives CDR1 SGHRS, CDR2 YFSETQ. J lost 8 bases, V lost 0 bases, and 7 bases had no gene match. There are 14 residues in the CDR3. This chain's CDR3 is CASSLAPTGPEAFF. CDR3 nucleotide sequence: TGCGCCAGCAGCTTGGCCCCGACAGGGCCAGAAGCTTTCTTT.

This chain links TRBV21-1 with TRBJ2-3; the table gives TRBD2 as D, unverified against the DNA. TRBV21-1 is a pseudogene locus. This CDR3 spans 16 amino acids. CDR3: CASSPRPGLAQDTQYF. The CDR3 nucleotides read TGTGCCAGCAGCCCACGACCGGGACTAGCACAAGATACGCAGTATTTT.

The chain couples TRBV11-3 to TRBJ2-5; 10 bases map to TRBD2. Germline loops: CDR1 SGHNT, CDR2 YENEEA. The CDR3 spans 14 residues. Trimming took 5 bases from V and 1 from J; bases not matched to a gene: 1. The CDR3 loop reads CASSRTSGQETQYF. DNA for the CDR3: TGTGCCAGCAGCCGGACTAGCGGCCAAGAGACCCAGTACTTC. Full variable domain (rest looked up from reference TRBV11-3 and TRBJ2-5): EAGVVQSPRYKIIEKKQPVAFWCNPISGHNTLYWYLQNLGQGPELLIRYENEEAVDDSQLPKDRFSAERLKGVDSTLKIQPAELGDSAVYLCASSRTSGQETQYFGPGTRLLVL.

This chain uses TRBV10-2 with TRBJ2-2; D is unresolved. Germline CDR1 and CDR2: WSHSY and SAAADI. Trimming removed 0 bases at V and 4 bases at J, with 15 bases between. The CDR3 loop spans 17 amino acids. The CDR3: CASSESVAGPGTGELFF. CDR3 in DNA: TGCGCCAGCAGTGAGTCGGTGGCCGGTCCGGGCACCGGGGAGCTGTTTTTT.

The chain uses TRBV19 and TRBJ2-5; TRBD1 matches 10 bases. This CDR3 is built from 14 residues. Germline CDR1 reads LNHDA; CDR2 reads SQIVND (reference sequence). With V trimmed by 9 bases and J by 2 bases, 6 bases remained unmatched. CDR3 amino acids: CASREDRGQETQYF. Here the CDR3 DNA reads TGTGCCAGCCGCGAGGACAGGGGGCAAGAGACCCAGTACTTC.

The chain joins TRBV11-2 to TRBJ2-4; D is possibly TRBD2 (6 bases). Per the germline V gene, CDR1 is SGHAT and CDR2 is FQNNGV. The CDR3 is 14 residues long. V lost 1 base and J 12 bases, leaving 16 bases between the germline ends. The CDR3 loop is CASSLGLGVSAQYF. In nucleotides, the CDR3 is TGTGCCAGCAGCTTAGGACTAGGGGTTTCGGCTCAGTACTTC.

The CDR3 loop is CASSHEHSRAGSNTDTQYF. The CDR3, as DNA: TGTGCCAGTAGCCACGAACACTCAAGAGCGGGTTCAAACACAGATACGCAGTATTTT. The chain has TRBV19 and TRBJ2-3, with a tentative D call TRBD2 (6 bases). Germline V CDR1 and CDR2: LNHDA, SQIVND (reference sequence). This CDR3 spans 19 amino acids. V was clipped by 6 bases and J by 2 bases, with 27 bases between them.